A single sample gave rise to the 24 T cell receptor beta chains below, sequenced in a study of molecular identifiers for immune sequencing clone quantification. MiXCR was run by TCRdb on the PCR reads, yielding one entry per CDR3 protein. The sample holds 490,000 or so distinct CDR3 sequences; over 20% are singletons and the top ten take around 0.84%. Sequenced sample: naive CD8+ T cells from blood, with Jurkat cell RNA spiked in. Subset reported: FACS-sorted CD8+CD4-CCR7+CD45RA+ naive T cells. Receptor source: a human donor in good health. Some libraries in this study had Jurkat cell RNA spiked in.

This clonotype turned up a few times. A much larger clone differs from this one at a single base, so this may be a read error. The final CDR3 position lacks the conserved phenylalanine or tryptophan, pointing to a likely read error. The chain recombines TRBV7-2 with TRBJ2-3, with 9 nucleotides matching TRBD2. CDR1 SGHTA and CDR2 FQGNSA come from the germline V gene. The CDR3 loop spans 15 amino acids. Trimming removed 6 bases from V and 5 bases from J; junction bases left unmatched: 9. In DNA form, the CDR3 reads TGTGCCAGCAGTGAGGGACTAGCTGGGATAGATACGCAGTATCTT. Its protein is CASSEGLAGIDTQYL.

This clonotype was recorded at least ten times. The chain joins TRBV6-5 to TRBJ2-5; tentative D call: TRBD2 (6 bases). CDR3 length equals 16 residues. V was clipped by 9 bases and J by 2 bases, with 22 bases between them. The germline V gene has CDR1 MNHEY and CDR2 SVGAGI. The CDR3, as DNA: TGTGCCAGGAGTGGGGAAAGGGACTTAATACAAGAGACCCAGTACTTC. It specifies CARSGERDLIQETQYF.

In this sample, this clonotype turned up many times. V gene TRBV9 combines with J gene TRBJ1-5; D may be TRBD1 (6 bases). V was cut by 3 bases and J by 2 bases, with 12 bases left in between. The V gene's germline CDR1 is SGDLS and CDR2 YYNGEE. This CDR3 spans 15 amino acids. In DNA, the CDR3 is TGTGCCAGCAGCGCTCAAGGGGGGGGCAATCAGCCCCAGCATTTT. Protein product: CASSAQGGGNQPQHF.

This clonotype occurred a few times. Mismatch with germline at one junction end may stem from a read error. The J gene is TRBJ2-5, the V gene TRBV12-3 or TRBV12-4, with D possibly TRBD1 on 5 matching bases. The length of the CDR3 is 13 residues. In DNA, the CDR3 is TGTGCCAGCAGTTTGACAGACCAAGACACCCAGTACTTT. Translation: CASSLTDQDTQYF.

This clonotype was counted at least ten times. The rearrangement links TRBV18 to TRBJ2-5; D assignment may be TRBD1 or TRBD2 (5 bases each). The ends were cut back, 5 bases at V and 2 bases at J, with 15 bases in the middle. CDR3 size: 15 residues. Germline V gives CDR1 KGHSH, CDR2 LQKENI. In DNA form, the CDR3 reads TGTGCCAGCTCAATTCGACCGGGGCCACAAGAGACCCAGTACTTC. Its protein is CASSIRPGPQETQYF.

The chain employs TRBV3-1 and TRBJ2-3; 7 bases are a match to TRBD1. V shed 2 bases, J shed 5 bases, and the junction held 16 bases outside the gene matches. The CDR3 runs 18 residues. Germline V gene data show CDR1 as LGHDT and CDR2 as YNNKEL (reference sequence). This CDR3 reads CASSQPPWDSRAGDTQYF. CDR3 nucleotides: TGTGCCAGCAGCCAACCGCCGTGGGACAGCCGGGCAGGAGATACGCAGTATTTT.

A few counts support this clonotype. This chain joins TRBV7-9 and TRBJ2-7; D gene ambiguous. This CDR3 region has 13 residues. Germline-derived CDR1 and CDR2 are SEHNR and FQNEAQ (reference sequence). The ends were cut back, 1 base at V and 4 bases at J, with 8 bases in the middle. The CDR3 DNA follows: TGTGCCAGCAGCTTAGGACTGGAATACGAGCAGTACTTC. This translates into CASSLGLEYEQYF.

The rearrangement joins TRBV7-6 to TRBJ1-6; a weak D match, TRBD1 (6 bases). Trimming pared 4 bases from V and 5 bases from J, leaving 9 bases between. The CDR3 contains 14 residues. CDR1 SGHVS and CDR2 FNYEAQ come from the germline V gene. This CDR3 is CASSSDSHNSPLHF. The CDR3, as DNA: TGTGCCAGCAGCTCGGACAGCCATAATTCACCCCTCCACTTT.

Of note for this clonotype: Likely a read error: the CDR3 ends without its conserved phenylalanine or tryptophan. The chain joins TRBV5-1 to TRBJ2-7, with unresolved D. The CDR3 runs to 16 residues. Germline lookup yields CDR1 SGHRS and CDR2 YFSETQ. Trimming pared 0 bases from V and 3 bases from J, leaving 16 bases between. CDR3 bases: TGCGCCAGCAGCTTGGCCCCGGAAACGAGATTCTACGAGCAGTACTCC. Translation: CASSLAPETRFYEQYS.

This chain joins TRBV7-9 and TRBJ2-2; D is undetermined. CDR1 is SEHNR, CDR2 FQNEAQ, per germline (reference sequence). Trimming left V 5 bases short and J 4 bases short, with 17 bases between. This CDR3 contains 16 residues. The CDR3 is CASSHMDPTFTGELFF. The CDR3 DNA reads TGTGCCAGCAGCCATATGGACCCTACCTTCACCGGGGAGCTGTTTTTT.

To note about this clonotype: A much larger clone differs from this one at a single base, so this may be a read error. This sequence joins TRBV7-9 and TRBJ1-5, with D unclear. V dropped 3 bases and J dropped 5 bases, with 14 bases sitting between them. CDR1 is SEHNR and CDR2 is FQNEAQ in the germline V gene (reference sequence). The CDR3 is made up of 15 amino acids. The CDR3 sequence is CASSLGGSGDQPQHF. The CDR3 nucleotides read TGTGCCAGCAGCTTGGGAGGGTCGGGCGATCAGCCCCAGCATTTT.

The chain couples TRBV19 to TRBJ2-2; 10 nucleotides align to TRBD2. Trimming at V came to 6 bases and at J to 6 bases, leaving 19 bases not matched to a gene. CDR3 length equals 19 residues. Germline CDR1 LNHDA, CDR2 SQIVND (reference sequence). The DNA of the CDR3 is TGTGCCAGTAGGGCGGCTAGCGGGAGCGTGTTGTTACAGGCCGGGGAGCTGTTTTTT. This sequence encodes CASRAASGSVLLQAGELFF.

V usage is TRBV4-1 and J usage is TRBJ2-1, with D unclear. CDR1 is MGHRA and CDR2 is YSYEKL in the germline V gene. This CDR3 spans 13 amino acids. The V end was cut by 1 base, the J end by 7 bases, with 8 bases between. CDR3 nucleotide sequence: TGCGCCAGCAGCCAAGGTCGAGCAAATGAGCAGTTCTTC. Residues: CASSQGRANEQFF.

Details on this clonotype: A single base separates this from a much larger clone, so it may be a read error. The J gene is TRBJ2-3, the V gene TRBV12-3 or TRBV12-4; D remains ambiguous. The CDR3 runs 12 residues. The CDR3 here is CASSFWSDTHYF. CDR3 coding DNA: TGTGCCAGCAGTTTTTGGTCAGATACGCATTATTTT.

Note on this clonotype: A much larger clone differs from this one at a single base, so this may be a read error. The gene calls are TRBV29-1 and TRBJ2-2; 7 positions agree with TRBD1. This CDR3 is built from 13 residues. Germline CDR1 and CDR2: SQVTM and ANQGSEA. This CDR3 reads CGARQGNTGELFF. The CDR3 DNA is TGCGGCGCCCGACAGGGGAACACCGGGGAGCTGTTTTTT.

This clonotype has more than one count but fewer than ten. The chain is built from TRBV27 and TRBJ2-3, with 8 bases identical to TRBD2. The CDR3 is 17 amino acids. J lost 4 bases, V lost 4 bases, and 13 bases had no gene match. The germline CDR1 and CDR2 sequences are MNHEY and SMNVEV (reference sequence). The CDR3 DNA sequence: TGTGCCAGCAGTTCTCCGGGGGTAGCGGGATCTCCAGATACGCAGTATTTT. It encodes CASSSPGVAGSPDTQYF.

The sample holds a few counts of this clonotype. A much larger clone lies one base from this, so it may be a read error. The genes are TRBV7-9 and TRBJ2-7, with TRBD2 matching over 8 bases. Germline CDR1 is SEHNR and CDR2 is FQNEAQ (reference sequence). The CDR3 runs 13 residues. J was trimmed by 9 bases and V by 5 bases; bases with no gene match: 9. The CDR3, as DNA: TGTGCCAGCAGCCTACCGGGAGGGCACGGGCAGTACTTC. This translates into CASSLPGGHGQYF.

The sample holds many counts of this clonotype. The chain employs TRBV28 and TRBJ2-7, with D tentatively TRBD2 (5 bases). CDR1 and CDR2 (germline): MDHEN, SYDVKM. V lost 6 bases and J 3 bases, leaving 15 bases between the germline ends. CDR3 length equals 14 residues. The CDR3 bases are TGTGCCAGCAGGTACGCCGGGATTAACTACGAGCAGTACTTC. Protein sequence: CASRYAGINYEQYF.

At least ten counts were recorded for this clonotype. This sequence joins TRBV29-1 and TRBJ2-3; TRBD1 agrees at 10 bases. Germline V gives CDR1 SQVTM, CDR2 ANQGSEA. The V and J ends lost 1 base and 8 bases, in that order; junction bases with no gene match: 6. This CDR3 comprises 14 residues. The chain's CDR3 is CSVEGQGAFGTQYF. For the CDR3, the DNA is TGCAGCGTTGAAGGACAGGGGGCTTTTGGTACGCAGTATTTT.

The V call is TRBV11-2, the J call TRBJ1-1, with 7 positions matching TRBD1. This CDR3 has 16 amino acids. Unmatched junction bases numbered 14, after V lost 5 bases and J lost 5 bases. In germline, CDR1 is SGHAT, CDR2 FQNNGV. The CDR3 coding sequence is TGTGCCAGCAGCCCGGGGGACAGCCTTTTGGGTACTGAAGCTTTCTTT. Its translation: CASSPGDSLLGTEAFF.

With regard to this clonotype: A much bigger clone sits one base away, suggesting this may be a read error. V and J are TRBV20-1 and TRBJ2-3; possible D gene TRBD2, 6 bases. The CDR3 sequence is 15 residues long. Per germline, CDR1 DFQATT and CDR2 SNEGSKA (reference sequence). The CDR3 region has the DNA TGCAGTGCTAGAGATTTCCGGGAGAGCACAGATACGCGGTATTTT. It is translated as CSARDFRESTDTRYF.

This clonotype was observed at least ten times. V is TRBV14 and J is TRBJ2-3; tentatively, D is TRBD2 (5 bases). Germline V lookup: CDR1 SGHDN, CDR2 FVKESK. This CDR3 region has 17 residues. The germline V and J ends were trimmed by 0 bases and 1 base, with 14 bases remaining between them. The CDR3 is CASSQDEGGGGTDTQYF. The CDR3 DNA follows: TGTGCCAGCAGCCAAGATGAGGGCGGTGGGGGCACAGATACGCAGTATTTT.

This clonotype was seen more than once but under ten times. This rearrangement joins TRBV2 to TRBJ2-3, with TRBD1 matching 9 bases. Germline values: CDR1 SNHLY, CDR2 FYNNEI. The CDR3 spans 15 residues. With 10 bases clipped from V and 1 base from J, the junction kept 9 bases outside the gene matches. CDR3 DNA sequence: TGTGCCATCCCCGATTGGGACAGGGGCACAGATACGCAGTATTTT. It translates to CAIPDWDRGTDTQYF.

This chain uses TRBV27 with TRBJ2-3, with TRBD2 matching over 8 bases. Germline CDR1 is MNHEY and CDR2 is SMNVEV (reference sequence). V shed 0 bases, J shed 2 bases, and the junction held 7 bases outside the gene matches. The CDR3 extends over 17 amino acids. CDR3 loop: CASSLSGSGGYTDTQYF. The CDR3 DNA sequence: TGTGCCAGCAGTTTATCGGGGAGCGGGGGATACACAGATACGCAGTATTTT.